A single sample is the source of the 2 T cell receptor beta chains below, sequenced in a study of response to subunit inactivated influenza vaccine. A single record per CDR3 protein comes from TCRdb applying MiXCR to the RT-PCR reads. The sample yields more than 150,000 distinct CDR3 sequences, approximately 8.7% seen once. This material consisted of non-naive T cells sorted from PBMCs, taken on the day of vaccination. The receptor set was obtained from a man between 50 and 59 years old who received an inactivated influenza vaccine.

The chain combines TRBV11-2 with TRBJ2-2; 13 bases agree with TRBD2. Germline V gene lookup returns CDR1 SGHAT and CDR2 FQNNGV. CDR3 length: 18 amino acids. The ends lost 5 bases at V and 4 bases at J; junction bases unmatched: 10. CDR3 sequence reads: CASSIQKLAGGSTGELFF. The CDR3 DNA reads TGTGCCAGCAGCATCCAAAAACTAGCGGGAGGGAGCACCGGGGAGCTGTTTTTT.

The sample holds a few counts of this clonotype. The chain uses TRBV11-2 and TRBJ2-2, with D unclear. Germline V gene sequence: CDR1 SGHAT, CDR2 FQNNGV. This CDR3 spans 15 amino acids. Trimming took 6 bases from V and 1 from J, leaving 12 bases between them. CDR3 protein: CASRFVVGNTGELFF. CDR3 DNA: TGTGCCAGCAGATTCGTGGTGGGGAACACCGGGGAGCTGTTTTTT.